This T cell receptor beta chain is drawn from a study of memory CD4+ T cells and cytomegalovirus serostatus. Across the study: This sample comes from healthy Belgian adults, 8 to 10 CMV seropositive, approximately 23 seronegative. Findings and caveats of the study: The CMV-associated TCR signature appears largely within the CD4+ memory repertoire.

Measured with immunoSEQ multiplex PCR; TCRdb has only the in-frame clones, and not every one. In the table there are about 50,000 clones, roughly 82% of which are singletons. Single viable CD3+CD4+CD8-CD45RO+ cells were sorted as the memory CD4+ T cells. This clone was detected a few times. Its antigen is undetermined. This CDR3 is 14 amino acids long. CDR1 SGHDN and CDR2 FVKESK come from the germline V gene. Trimming took 1 base from V and 7 from J, leaving 10 bases between them. Sequencing used memory CD4+ T cells from blood. The gene calls are TRBV14 and TRBJ1-4; no clear D. The sequence was collected from an adult in good health and CMV-seronegative. The CDR3 spells CASSQAGIGEKLFF. The CDR3 nucleotides are TGTGCCAGCAGCCAAGCGGGTATTGGTGAAAAACTGTTTTTT. The complete variable domain, with remaining parts taken from reference TRBV14 and TRBJ1-4, reads EAGVTQFPSHSVIEKGQTVTLRCDPISGHDNLYWYRRVMGKEIKFLLHFVKESKQDESGMPNNRFLAERTGGTYSTLKVQPAELEDSGVYFCASSQAGIGEKLFFGSGTQLSVL.